Included here is one T cell receptor beta chain sequence, with context. This entry belongs to a study of control samples from healthy donors and cancer patients. CDR3 length: 12 residues. V was shortened by 4 bases and J by 12 bases, with 12 bases between the two germline ends. Germline CDR1 reads LNHDA; CDR2 reads SQIVND (reference sequence). TCRdb's table, derived via immunoSEQ multiplex PCR, lists solely in-frame clones and lacks some. The sample lists 140,000 to 150,000 clones, under 90% occurring once. The clonotype was recovered from a man under 40 in good health. The sample was blood. This chain joins TRBV19 and TRBJ1-4; D uncertain. The CDR3 here is CASSTSGLELFF. CDR3 bases: TGTGCCAGTAGTACGTCGGGTTTAGAACTGTTTTTT.